This is a list of T cell receptor beta chains from one sample in a study of blood T cell repertoires in COVID-19. Libraries were prepared by immunoSEQ multiplex PCR; TCRdb keeps only in-frame clonotypes and omits some of them. This sample has about 160,000 clones; 82% occur once, and the top ten carry about 16%. The specimen sequenced was peripheral blood. Source of these receptors: a human donor with acute or convalescent COVID-19. The donor label of this sample is uncertain. The CDR3 runs from the conserved cysteine through the conserved F or W. The D gene is left open where the match is weak. Expanded clones are given a class, and other clones once, few, many or no size at all.

TRBJ1-2 | - | - | TRBV5-1 | TGCGCCAGCAGTAATCGCACCCCACAGGGCCCAGCGAAAGGAGGCTACACCTTC | CASSNRTPQGPAKGGYTF
TRBJ1-2 | TRBD1 | - | TRBV6-5 | TGTGCCATAATACCGGGACAGGAGGTCTATGGCTACACCTTC | CAIIPGQEVYGYTF
TRBJ2-2 | TRBD1 | - | TRBV11-3 | TGTGCCAGCAGCCTCCGGACAGGGGCCGGGGAGCTGTTTTTT | CASSLRTGAGELFF
TRBJ1-3 | TRBD1 | - | TRBV10-2 | TGCGCCAGCAGTGAGTCGCGTCAGGGGGTTGGAAACACCATATATTTT | CASSESRQGVGNTIYF
TRBJ2-3 | TRBD2 | - | TRBV5-1 | TGCGCCAGCAGCTTGGAGGGGACTAGCGGGGTCACCCTCACAGATACGCAGTATTTT | CASSLEGTSGVTLTDTQYF
TRBJ2-1 | TRBD2 | - | TRBV5-1 | TGCGCCAGCAGCTTGGGAGGGAGCGGGGGCCTATCCTACAATGAGCAGTTCTTC | CASSLGGSGGLSYNEQFF
TRBJ1-5 | TRBD1 | - | TRBV7-2 | TGTGCCAGCAGCGTAGGACAGGCCCCCAATCAGCCCCAGCATTTT | CASSVGQAPNQPQHF
TRBJ1-1 | TRBD1 | - | TRBV4-2 | TGTGCCAGCAGCCCCGACAGGGGGCTAACTGAAGCTTTCTTT | CASSPDRGLTEAFF
TRBJ2-1 | - | - | TRBV7-8 | TGTGCCAGCAGCTTCGATGGAGGGGTCTACAATGAGCAGTTCTTC | CASSFDGGVYNEQFF
TRBJ1-2 | TRBD1 | - | TRBV25-1 | TGTGCCAGCAGTCCTCGAGGACAGGGAGGGTATGGCTACACCTTC | CASSPRGQGGYGYTF
TRBJ1-5 | TRBD1 | - | TRBV18 | TGTGCCAGCTCACCAGGACAGGGCAATCAGCCCCAGCATTTT | CASSPGQGNQPQHF
TRBJ2-7 | - | - | TRBV11-2 | TGTGCCAGCGCAACAGAATTCTACGAGCAGTACTTC | CASATEFYEQYF
TRBJ1-6 | - | few | TRBV6-6 | TGTGCCAGCAGTATACAGGACCCCTTTAATTCACCCCTCCACTTT | CASSIQDPFNSPLHF
TRBJ2-4 | TRBD2 | - | TRBV19 | TGTGCCAGTAGTATAGATCGGAATAGCGGGGGGGCCAAAAACATTCAGTACTTC | CASSIDRNSGGAKNIQYF
TRBJ2-7 | TRBD2 | - | TRBV3-1/TRBV3-2 | TGTGCCAGCAGACAACGGGGGACTAGCGGGGGGCTGTACGAGCAGTACTTC | CASRQRGTSGGLYEQYF
TRBJ1-1 | - | - | TRBV29-1 | TGCAGCGTCCTATCCCGTCGGTCTGTGACTGAAGCTTTCTTT | CSVLSRRSVTEAFF
TRBJ2-5 | - | once | TRBV5-5 | TGTGCCAGCAGCTTGGTAGGAACAGCCCAAGAGACCCAGTACTTC | CASSLVGTAQETQYF
TRBJ2-1 | - | - | TRBV5-1 | TGCGCCAGCACTATCCAGGGAAAGGGCAATGAGCAGTTCTTC | CASTIQGKGNEQFF
TRBJ1-2 | TRBD1 | - | TRBV30 | TGTGCCTGGAGGGGACAGTCGAACTATGGCTACACCTTC | CAWRGQSNYGYTF
TRBJ2-5 | TRBD2 | - | TRBV7-8 | TGTGCCAGCAGCCGAGAAGGGACTAGAGGAGAGACCCAGTACTTC | CASSREGTRGETQYF
TRBJ1-1 | - | - | TRBV6-4 | TGTGCCAGCAGGTCGCTAACCTCGAACACTGAAGCTTTCTTT | CASRSLTSNTEAFF
TRBJ1-5 | - | few | TRBV5-8 | TGTGCCAGCAGAAATGACAGGAAAGGTGGCAATCAGCCCCAGCATTTT | CASRNDRKGGNQPQHF
TRBJ1-5 | TRBD1 | - | TRBV19 | TGTGCCAGTAGTACCTATGGGTCTGGGACAGTCAATCAGCCCCAGCATTTT | CASSTYGSGTVNQPQHF
TRBJ2-5 | - | - | TRBV3-1/TRBV3-2 | TGTGCCAGCAGCCCCCGCGGGTACGGACAAGAGACCCAGTACTTC | CASSPRGYGQETQYF
TRBJ1-1 | - | - | TRBV6-6 | TGTGCCAGCAGTTATAGAGGGGGAACTGAAGCTTTCTTT | CASSYRGGTEAFF